The TCR beta chain described here comes from a study (dated by TCRdb to the mid-2010s). Context from the whole study: The study set out to test whether tumor-infiltrating Tregs in breast cancer get recruited from blood Tregs or are instead converted in situ from other CD4+ T cell subsets. Overall results and qualifications from the work: The TCR gene usage of tumor memory CD4+ T cells clustered together with blood and lymph node memory CD4+ cells and with lymph node naive CD4+ cells. The greatest overlap of tumor-infiltrating Treg TCR alpha and beta sequences was observed with tumor naive CD4+ T cells, followed by blood naive CD4+ T cells. The validation in the larger cohort was limited to a single TCR beta V-J rearrangement instead of whole repertoires.

The CDR3 measures 13 amino acids from cysteine to phenylalanine. Kept here is only the CDR3 DNA, which spans 39 bases and is read in frame from base 1. Trimming takes 2 bases from V and 7 bases from J, and the germline ends sit 11 bases apart. On this clonotype: The target of this receptor is not known. There are no base qualities to consult, and no much larger clone falls within one base.

To purify naive CD4+ T cells, the Miltenyi Naive CD4+ T Cell Isolation kit was used, and CD25 microbeads served to deplete Tregs. Tregs, naive and memory CD4+ T cells from tumor, blood and ipsilateral draining lymph nodes of five breast cancer patients underwent full-length TCR alpha and beta sequencing. Tumor tissue, along with lymph nodes from ipsilateral axillary dissection, was perfused with PBS, minced, and then digested using collagenase I and hyaluronidase. Ficoll density gradient centrifugation was used to isolate mononuclear cells from lymph nodes or from 50 to 55 ml of peripheral blood. FACS confirmed that the sorted cell populations were more than 90% pure. Full-length TCR variable regions were amplified by 5' RACE PCR using constant-region reverse primers, and then by semi-nested PCR using Nested Universal Primer A. The ReliaPrep RNA Cell Miniprep System was used to extract total RNA, which was then reverse transcribed into 5'RACE-ready cDNA with the SMARTer RACE 5'/3' Kit. Multiplex adaptors were used to barcode full-length TCR alpha and beta libraries, and the barcoded libraries were sequenced on an Illumina MiSeq. The authors' analysis ran thus. For each of nine subset-tissue groups, sequencing data from the five patients were pooled, and the groups were then compared using unsupervised clustering of TCR gene usage. The Morisita-Horn index was used to calculate repertoire similarity, with shared sequences weighted according to their contribution to each repertoire. TCRdb applied fastp at Q25 and MiXCR to the public reads, then kept only in-frame beta chains. Rows are unified per CDR3 protein, each entry keeping the most common DNA and genes. The authors' filters were not applied to this entry. The sample includes more than 4,500 distinct CDR3 sequences, with approximately 31% observed a single time. Around 5.5% of the sample is held by the ten biggest clonotypes.

The sequenced material came from naive CD4+ T cells sorted from a lymph node. This sample's cell subset or site label indicates: naive CD4+ T cells, CD4+CD45RA+CD25-. In this chain, TRBV12-3 or TRBV12-4 is recombined with TRBJ1-2; the D gene cannot be resolved reliably. The TCR was taken from a female donor with breast cancer. The CDR3 region has the sequence CASSLLSAGGYTF. The DNA sequence is TGTGCCAGCAGTTTATTGTCTGCGGGTGGCTACACCTTC.